This TCR beta chain comes out of a study of OX40 agonist ivuxolimab in advanced cancers. It was autoimmune disease history or systemic immunosuppression that excluded patients. Libraries were prepared by immunoSEQ multiplex PCR; TCRdb keeps only in-frame clonotypes and omits some of them. This table holds tens of thousands of clones, roughly 84% found once. CDR1 and CDR2 (germline): LNHDA, SQIVND (reference sequence). The CDR3 consists of 15 residues. The chain is built from TRBV19 and TRBJ1-1; 8 nucleotides line up with TRBD1. The source of this sequence is an adult with an advanced solid tumor such as melanoma, head and neck, liver or kidney cancer. The sequences come from CD4+ or CD8+ T cells sorted from blood, collected in a trial of the OX40 agonist ivuxolimab. The DNA of the CDR3 is TGTGCTACCCGAATACAGGGGGGAATGAACACTGAAGCTTTCTTT. Translation: CATRIQGGMNTEAFF.